These 5 T cell receptor beta chains were all obtained from the same sample, sequenced in a study of beta chain features in type 1 diabetes. Every bit of the isolated RNA underwent reverse transcription, so sequencing read expressed TCRB transcripts. Only in-frame clones appear in the TCRdb table, and some are missing; sequencing was by immunoSEQ multiplex PCR. The sample yields 60,000 or so clones, around three fifths seen once. The sequenced sample consisted of Tregs from blood. All receptors derive from a woman under 30 in good health.

V gene TRBV29-1 combines with J gene TRBJ2-7; TRBD2 aligns across 7 bases. V lost 6 bases and J lost 6; bases outside the gene matches: 8. The length of the CDR3 is 12 residues. Germline V gene sequence: CDR1 SQVTM, CDR2 ANQGSEA. CDR3 protein: CSVGGTGGEQYF. CDR3 DNA sequence: TGCAGCGTCGGGGGAACGGGGGGCGAGCAGTACTTC.

In this sample, this clone turned up a few times. The chain combines TRBV7-9 with TRBJ2-7, with 9 bases identical to TRBD2. With 5 bases clipped from V and 2 bases from J, the junction kept 7 bases outside the gene matches. The CDR3 is made up of 15 amino acids. Looked up from germline, CDR1 is SEHNR and CDR2 is FQNEAQ (reference sequence). CDR3 in amino acids: CASSAPGGRAYEQYF. DNA for the CDR3: TGTGCCAGCAGCGCCCCGGGCGGGAGGGCCTACGAGCAGTACTTC.

The V and J genes are TRBV5-6 and TRBJ2-1, with 9 positions matching TRBD2. This CDR3 spans 16 amino acids. V shed 1 base and J 5 bases; nucleotides not matched to a gene: 7. The V gene's germline CDR1 is SGHDT and CDR2 YYEEEE. For the CDR3, the DNA is TGTGCCAGCAGCTTGTTGGCGGGAGGGCCCCACAATGAGCAGTTCTTC. Translation: CASSLLAGGPHNEQFF.

The chain has TRBV6-1 and TRBJ2-7, with 13 bases lining up with TRBD2. This CDR3 spans 15 amino acids. Germline-derived CDR1 and CDR2 are MNHNS and SASEGT. V shed 7 bases and J 3 bases; nucleotides not matched to a gene: 6. CDR3: CASNPGLAGDYEQYF. CDR3 coding DNA: TGTGCCAGCAACCCTGGACTAGCGGGAGACTACGAGCAGTACTTC.

The chain is built from TRBV6-1 and TRBJ2-7; the D is unclear. The germline gives CDR1 MNHNS, CDR2 SASEGT. This CDR3 has 12 residues. V was clipped by 5 bases and J by 3 bases, with 8 bases between them. In DNA, the CDR3 is TGTGCCAGCAGTCTGTTTATCTACGAGCAGTACTTC. Translation: CASSLFIYEQYF.